These T cell receptor beta chains were read from a single sample in a study of blood T cell repertoires in COVID-19. Repertoires were generated with immunoSEQ multiplex PCR, while TCRdb's copy carries only in-frame clones and drops some. Of around 250,000 clones in the sample, over 75% are singletons; the top ten hold about 16%. The sample consisted of PBMCs or T cells enriched from blood (not recorded which). All receptors derive from a man between 18 and 35 years old who had recovered from COVID-19. Each CDR3 is given with its conserved first and last residue. D genes are given only for firm matches. Clone size is not always given. Where it is, it says once, few, many or a class for expanded clones.

j_call v_call clone_size d_call cdr3_nt cdr3_aa
TRBJ1-4 TRBV6-5 NA NA TGTGCCAGCAGCTACGATAGCAGAAATAATGAAAAACTGTTTTTT CASSYDSRNNEKLFF
TRBJ1-5 TRBV19 NA NA TGTGCCAGTAGTATGGCGGGTCTCGTGCAGCCCCAGCATTTT CASSMAGLVQPQHF
TRBJ2-5 TRBV7-2 NA NA TGTGCCAGCAGCTTAGGCCCGCCAGGGGAACGGGGGACCCAGTACTTC CASSLGPPGERGTQYF
TRBJ1-5 TRBV4-1 NA TRBD1 TGCGCCAGCAGCCAATCGGGTGGACAGGGGAATCAGCCCCAGCATTTT CASSQSGGQGNQPQHF
TRBJ1-1 TRBV15 NA NA TGTGCCACCAGCAGAGATCGGGCGGGCAACACTGAAGCTTTCTTT CATSRDRAGNTEAFF
TRBJ1-6 TRBV5-1 NA TRBD1 TGCGCCAGCAGCTCCCTACCGGGACAGGGAGGTTCACCCCTCCACTTT CASSSLPGQGGSPLHF
TRBJ2-7 TRBV5-1 NA NA TGCGCCAGCAGCATAGACTACGAGCAGTACTTC CASSIDYEQYF
TRBJ1-1 TRBV5-1 NA TRBD1 TGCGCCAGCAGCTTGGAGGGGGCTGACACTGAAGCTTTCTTT CASSLEGADTEAFF
TRBJ1-5 TRBV28 NA TRBD1 TGTGCCAGCAGACTTGGGACAGGGGGATTTCAGCCCCAGCATTTT CASRLGTGGFQPQHF
TRBJ2-4 TRBV4-1 few NA TGCGCCAGCAGCCAAGAAGGCGTCCAGTCGACAAACAAAGACATTCAGTACTTC CASSQEGVQSTNKDIQYF
TRBJ2-5 TRBV7-2 NA TRBD2 TGTGCCAGCAGCTTAGTTGCTAGCCGGGGGGGGCCCCAGTACTTC CASSLVASRGGPQYF
TRBJ2-3 TRBV28 NA NA TGTGCCAGCCTTCGGGACACCACAGATACGCAGTATTTT CASLRDTTDTQYF
TRBJ2-7 TRBV5-6 NA TRBD1 TGTGCCAGCAGCACCGGGACAGGTCCATACGAGCAGTACTTC CASSTGTGPYEQYF
TRBJ1-5 TRBV19 NA NA TGTGCCAGTAGAACTATGGCAGATAGCAATCAGCCCCAGCATTTT CASRTMADSNQPQHF
TRBJ2-7 TRBV30 NA TRBD2 TGTGCCTGGATTCACCGGCGGGGGGACCAGCTCCACGAGCAGTACTTC CAWIHRRGDQLHEQYF
TRBJ2-7 TRBV19 NA TRBD2 TGTGCCAGTAAGACTAGCGGGAGCTCCTACGAGCAGTACTTC CASKTSGSSYEQYF
TRBJ1-6 TRBV30 NA TRBD1 TGTGCCTGGAGTATCGGGACAGGGAGAAAATCCTATAATTCACCCCTCCACTTT CAWSIGTGRKSYNSPLHF
TRBJ2-1 TRBV10-1 NA NA TGCGCCAGCAACGACTCCCTGGGCAATGAGCAGTTCTTC CASNDSLGNEQFF
TRBJ2-1 TRBV28 NA NA TGTGCCAGCAGTTTCTCCCTCCGGAATGAGCAGTTCTTC CASSFSLRNEQFF
TRBJ1-4 TRBV19 NA NA TGTGCCAGTAGTATCATCTTCGCGGAGGGTCGGGAAAAACTGTTTTTT CASSIIFAEGREKLFF
TRBJ2-7 TRBV27 NA TRBD1 TGTGCCAGCAGTCTCCGACAGGGGTACGAGCAGTACTTC CASSLRQGYEQYF
TRBJ1-1 TRBV7-2 NA TRBD1 TGTGCCAGCAGCGCGTTGGGACAGGCTAACACTGAAGCTTTCTTT CASSALGQANTEAFF
TRBJ1-5 TRBV11-2 few TRBD1 TGTGCCAGCAGCTTAGCCCCTGGGACAGATCAGCCCCAGCATTTT CASSLAPGTDQPQHF
TRBJ1-1 TRBV6-5 NA NA TGTGCCAGCAGTTACGAGGGCGGGGGCTTCACTGAAGCTTTCTTT CASSYEGGGFTEAFF
TRBJ2-7 TRBV15 NA TRBD2 TGTGCCTCCGGCCTAGCGGGAGCCTACGAGCAGTACTTC CASGLAGAYEQYF
TRBJ2-7 TRBV4-1 NA TRBD1 TGCGCCAGCAGCTCTGCTGCGACAGGGGAATACGAGCAGTACTTC CASSSAATGEYEQYF
TRBJ1-4 TRBV5-5 NA TRBD1 TGTGCCAGCAGCTTGGGTACAGGGGGCGCAGGCGAAAAACTGTTTTTT CASSLGTGGAGEKLFF
TRBJ1-6 TRBV28 NA NA TGTGCCAGCGGAGACGTTAATAATTCACCCCTCCACTTT CASGDVNNSPLHF
TRBJ2-7 TRBV30 NA TRBD2 TGTGCCTGGAGTCCTAGCGGGGGGTCCTCCTCACAGTACTTC CAWSPSGGSSSQYF
TRBJ1-2 TRBV7-9 few TRBD1 TGTGCCAGCAGCTTAGATAACTCCGGGACAGGGTACGGCTACACCTTC CASSLDNSGTGYGYTF
TRBJ2-7 TRBV11-2 NA NA TGTGCCAGCACCCAAACCAGGGGTGTTTACGAGCAGTACTTC CASTQTRGVYEQYF
TRBJ1-3 TRBV6-1 NA NA TGTGCCAGCAGTGAAAATGCTTATCAGGGGAACTCTGGAAACACCATATATTTT CASSENAYQGNSGNTIYF
TRBJ2-1 TRBV7-9 NA TRBD1 TGTGCCAGCAGCCAGGGAGGGTTCGGGACAGGGTACAATGAGCAGTTCTTC CASSQGGFGTGYNEQFF
TRBJ1-2 TRBV4-2 once NA TGTGCCAGCAGCCCGTCAGGCAATAACTATGGCTACACCTTC CASSPSGNNYGYTF
TRBJ1-5 TRBV4-1 NA NA TGCGCCAGCAGCCAAGAAGATTACAGGGCTCAGCATTTT CASSQEDYRAQHF
TRBJ2-3 TRBV5-4 NA NA TGTGCCAGCAGCTTTTCGCACGCGGTCACAGATACGCAGTATTTT CASSFSHAVTDTQYF
TRBJ2-1 TRBV3-1/TRBV3-2 once TRBD2 TGTGCCAGCAGCCCCCGACTAGCGGCCCACTCCTACAATGAGCAGTTCTTC CASSPRLAAHSYNEQFF
TRBJ2-7 TRBV14 NA NA TGTGCCAGCAGCCCAGGACTACGGGATCGCGAGCAGTACTTC CASSPGLRDREQYF
TRBJ2-4 TRBV6-1 NA TRBD2 TGTGCCAGCAGTGAAGCGCAGCTAGCGGTCCGGGGCAAAAACATTCAGTACTTC CASSEAQLAVRGKNIQYF
TRBJ1-2 TRBV7-9 NA TRBD1 TGTGCCAGCAGCTCCATCCGGACAGGGAACTATGGCTACACCTTC CASSSIRTGNYGYTF
TRBJ2-3 TRBV27 NA TRBD2 TGTGCCAGCAGTCCCCAAGTTCTAGCGGGGGAGTTCACAGATACGCAGTATTTT CASSPQVLAGEFTDTQYF